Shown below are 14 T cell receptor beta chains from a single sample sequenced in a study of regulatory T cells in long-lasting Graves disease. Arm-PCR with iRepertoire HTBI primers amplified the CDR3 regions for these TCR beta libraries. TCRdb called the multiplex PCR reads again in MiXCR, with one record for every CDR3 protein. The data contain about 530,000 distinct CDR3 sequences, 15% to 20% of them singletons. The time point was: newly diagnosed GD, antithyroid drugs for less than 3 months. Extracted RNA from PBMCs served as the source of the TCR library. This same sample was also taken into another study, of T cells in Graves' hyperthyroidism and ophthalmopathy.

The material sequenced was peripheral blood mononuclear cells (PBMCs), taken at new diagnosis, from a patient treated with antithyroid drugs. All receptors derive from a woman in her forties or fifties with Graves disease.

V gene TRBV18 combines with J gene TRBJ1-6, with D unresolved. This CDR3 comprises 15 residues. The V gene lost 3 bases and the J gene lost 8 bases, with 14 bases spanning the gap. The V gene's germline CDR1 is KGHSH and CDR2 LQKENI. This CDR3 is CASSPSFGGYSPLHF. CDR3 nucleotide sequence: TGTGCCAGCTCACCGTCCTTCGGCGGGTATTCACCCCTCCACTTT.

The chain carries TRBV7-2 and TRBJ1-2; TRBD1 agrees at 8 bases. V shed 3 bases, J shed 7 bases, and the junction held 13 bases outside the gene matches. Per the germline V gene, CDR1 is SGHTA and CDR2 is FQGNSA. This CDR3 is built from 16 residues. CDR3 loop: CASSLGAGQGAFGYTF. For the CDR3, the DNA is TGTGCCAGCAGCTTGGGGGCGGGGCAGGGGGCGTTTGGCTACACCTTC.

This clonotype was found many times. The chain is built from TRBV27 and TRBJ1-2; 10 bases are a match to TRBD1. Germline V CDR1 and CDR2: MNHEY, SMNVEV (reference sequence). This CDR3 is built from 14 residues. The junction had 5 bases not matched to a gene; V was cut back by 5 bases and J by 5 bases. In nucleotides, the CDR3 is TGTGCCAGCAGTACGACAGGGGGCAGTTATGGCTACACCTTC. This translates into CASSTTGGSYGYTF.

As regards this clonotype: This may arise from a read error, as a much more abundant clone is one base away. The CDR3 protein is CDSSPQGQGDDYGYTF. Written as DNA, the CDR3 is TGTGACAGCTCACCACAGGGACAGGGGGACGACTATGGCTACACCTTC. V and J are TRBV18 and TRBJ1-2, with 11 bases matching TRBD1. The CDR3 contains 16 residues. Per germline, CDR1 KGHSH and CDR2 LQKENI. Filled out from reference TRBV18 and TRBJ1-2, the complete variable domain reads NAGVMQNPRHLVRRRGQEARLRCSPMKGHSHVYWYRQLPEEGLKFMVYLQKENIIDESGMPKERFSAEFPKEGPSILRIQQVVRGDSAAYFCDSSPQGQGDDYGYTFGSGTRLTVV.

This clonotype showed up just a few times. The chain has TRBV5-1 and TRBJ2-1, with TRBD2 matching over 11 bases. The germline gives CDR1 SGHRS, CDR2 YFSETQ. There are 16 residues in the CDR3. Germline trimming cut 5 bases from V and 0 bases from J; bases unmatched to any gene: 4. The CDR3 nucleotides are TGCGCCAGCAGTACTAGCGGGGGTAGCTCCTACAATGAGCAGTTCTTC. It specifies CASSTSGGSSYNEQFF.

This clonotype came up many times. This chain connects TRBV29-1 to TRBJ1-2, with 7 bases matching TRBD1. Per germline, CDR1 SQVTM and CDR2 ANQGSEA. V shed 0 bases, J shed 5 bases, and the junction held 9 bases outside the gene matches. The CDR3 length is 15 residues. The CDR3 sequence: CSVEDRGGTEYGYTF. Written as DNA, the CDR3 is TGCAGCGTTGAAGACAGGGGGGGAACTGAGTATGGCTACACCTTC. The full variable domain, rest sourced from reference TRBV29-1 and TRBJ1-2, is SAVISQKPSRDICQRGTSLTIQCQVDSQVTMMFWYRQQPGQSLTLIATANQGSEATYESGFVIDKFPISRPNLTFSTLTVSNMSPEDSSIYLCSVEDRGGTEYGYTFGSGTRLTVV.

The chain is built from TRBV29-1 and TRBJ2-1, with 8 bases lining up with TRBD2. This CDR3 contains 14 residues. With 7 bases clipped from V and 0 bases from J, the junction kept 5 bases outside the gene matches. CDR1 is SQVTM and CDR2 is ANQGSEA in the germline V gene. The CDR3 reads CSGTGGSSYNEQFF. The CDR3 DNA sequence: TGCAGCGGTACGGGGGGGAGCTCCTACAATGAGCAGTTCTTC.

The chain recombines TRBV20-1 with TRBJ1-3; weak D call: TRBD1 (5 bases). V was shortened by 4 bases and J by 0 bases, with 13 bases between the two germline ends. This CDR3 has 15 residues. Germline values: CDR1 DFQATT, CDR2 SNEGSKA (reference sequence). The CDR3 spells CSAIRQFISGNTIYF. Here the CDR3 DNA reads TGCAGTGCTATACGACAGTTCATCTCTGGAAACACCATATATTTT.

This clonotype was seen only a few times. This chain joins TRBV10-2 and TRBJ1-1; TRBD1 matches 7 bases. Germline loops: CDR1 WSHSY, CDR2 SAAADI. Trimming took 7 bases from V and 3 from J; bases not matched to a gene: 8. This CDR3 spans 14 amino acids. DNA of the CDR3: TGCGCCAGCACTAGGAACAGGGGTTACACTGAAGCTTTCTTT. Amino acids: CASTRNRGYTEAFF.

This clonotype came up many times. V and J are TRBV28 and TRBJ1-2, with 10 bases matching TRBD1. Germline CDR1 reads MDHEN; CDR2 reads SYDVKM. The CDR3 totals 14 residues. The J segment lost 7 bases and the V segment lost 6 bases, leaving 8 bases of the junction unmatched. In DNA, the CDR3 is TGTGCCAGCAGCCCCCGGACAGGGGGAAGTGGCTACACCTTC. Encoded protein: CASSPRTGGSGYTF.

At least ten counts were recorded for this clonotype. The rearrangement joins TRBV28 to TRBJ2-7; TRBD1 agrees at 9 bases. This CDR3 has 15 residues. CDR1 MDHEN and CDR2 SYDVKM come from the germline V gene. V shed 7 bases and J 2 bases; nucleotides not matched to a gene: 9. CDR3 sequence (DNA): TGTGCCAGCACCTCCCGACGACAGGGGGCCTACGAGCAGTACTTC. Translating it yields CASTSRRQGAYEQYF.

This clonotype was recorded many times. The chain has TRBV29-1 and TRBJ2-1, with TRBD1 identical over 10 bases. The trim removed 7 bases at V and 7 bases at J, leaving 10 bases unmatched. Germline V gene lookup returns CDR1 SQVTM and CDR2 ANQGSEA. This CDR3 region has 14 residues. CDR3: CSGERTGGWNEQFF. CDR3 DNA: TGCAGCGGCGAGAGGACAGGGGGATGGAATGAGCAGTTCTTC.

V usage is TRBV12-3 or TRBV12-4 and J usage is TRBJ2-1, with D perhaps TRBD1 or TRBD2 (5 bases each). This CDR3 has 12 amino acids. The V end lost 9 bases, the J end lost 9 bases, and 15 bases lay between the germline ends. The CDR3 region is CASSPGGSEQFF. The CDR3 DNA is TGTGCCAGTTCCCCTGGGGGTAGTGAGCAGTTCTTC.

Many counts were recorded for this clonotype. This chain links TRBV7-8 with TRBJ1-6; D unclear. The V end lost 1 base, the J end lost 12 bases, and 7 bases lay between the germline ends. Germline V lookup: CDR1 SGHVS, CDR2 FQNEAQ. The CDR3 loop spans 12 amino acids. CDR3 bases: TGTGCCAGCAGCTTAGGAGAGGGACCCCTCCACTTT. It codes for CASSLGEGPLHF.